The following is a T cell receptor (beta chain) sequence with its context. Antigen specificity is unknown. The sample belongs to a study of CD4 T cell repertoires in COVID-19. Study background: Other coronavirus spike proteins restimulated relabeled CFSE-low cells expanded with IL-2 for about eleven days. General observations from the study: SARS-CoV and/or HKU1 spike cultures shared between about 6.5 and 27% of SARS-CoV-2 clonotypes. Two or all three memory subsets shared several highly expanded SARS-CoV-2-reactive clonotypes.

Profiling relied on immunoSEQ multiplex PCR, and the TCRdb table lists in-frame clones only, not all of them. This sample has 6,500 to 8,500 clones, with 80% to 90% found just once. The memory T cells were sequenced right after ex vivo isolation, without culture. The clonotype comes from a human donor who had COVID-19. The specimen comprised effector memory CD4+ T cells from blood, sampled before the COVID-19 pandemic.

The CDR3, as DNA: TGTGCCAGCAGCTTCGAGCATTCGAGGGAGCAGTACTTC. Its protein is CASSFEHSREQYF. The chain employs TRBV7-2 and TRBJ2-7; D not resolved. V lost 3 bases and J lost 7, with 13 bases in between. The CDR3 loop spans 13 amino acids. Per germline, CDR1 SGHTA and CDR2 FQGNSA.